This T cell receptor beta chain comes out of a study of blood T cells in healthy people across ages. This CDR3 has 13 amino acids. Trimming removed 4 bases at V and 5 bases at J, with 11 bases between. The germline V gene encodes CDR1 DFQATT and CDR2 SNEGSKA (reference sequence). Using a J-beta primer mix together with a sample-barcoded 5' primer, a second PCR was run for about 6 to 12 cycles. TCRdb called the 5' RACE reads again in MiXCR, with one record for every CDR3 protein. The data show approximately 2,000,000 distinct CDR3 sequences, about two fifths seen once. Collection of ten milliliters of peripheral blood was performed for each donor. At least 6 million PBMCs were isolated per sample.

Sequencing was done on a sample of blood. J is TRBJ1-4 and V is TRBV20-1; D uncertain. The sequence was collected from a human donor in good health. The DNA of the CDR3 is TGCAGTGCTAATCAGGCCTACAATGAAAAACTGTTTTTT. It is translated as CSANQAYNEKLFF.